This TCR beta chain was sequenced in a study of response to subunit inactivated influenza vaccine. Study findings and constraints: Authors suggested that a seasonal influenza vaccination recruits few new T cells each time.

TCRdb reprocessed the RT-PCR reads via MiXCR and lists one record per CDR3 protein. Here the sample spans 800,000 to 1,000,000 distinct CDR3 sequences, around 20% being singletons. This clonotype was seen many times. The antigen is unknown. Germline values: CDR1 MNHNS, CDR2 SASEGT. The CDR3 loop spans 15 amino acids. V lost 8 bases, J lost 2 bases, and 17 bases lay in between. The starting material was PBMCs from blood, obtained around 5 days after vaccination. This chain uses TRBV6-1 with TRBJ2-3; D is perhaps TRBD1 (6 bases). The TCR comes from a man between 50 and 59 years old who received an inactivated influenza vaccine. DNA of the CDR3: TGTGCCAGCCGTAGGATGGCAGGGGTCACAGATACGCAGTATTTT. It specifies CASRRMAGVTDTQYF.